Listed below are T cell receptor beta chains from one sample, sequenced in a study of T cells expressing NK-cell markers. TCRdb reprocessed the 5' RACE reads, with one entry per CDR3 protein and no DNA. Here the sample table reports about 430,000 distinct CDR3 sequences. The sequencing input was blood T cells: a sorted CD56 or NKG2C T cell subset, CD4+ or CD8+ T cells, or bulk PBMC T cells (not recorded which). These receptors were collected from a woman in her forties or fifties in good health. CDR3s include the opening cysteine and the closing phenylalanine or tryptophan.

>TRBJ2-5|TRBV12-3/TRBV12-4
CASSSSSRGPKETQYF
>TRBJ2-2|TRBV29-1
CSVSRANTNTGELFF
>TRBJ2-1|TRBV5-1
CASKESTLQFF
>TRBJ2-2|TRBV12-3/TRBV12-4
CASGPLKNTGELFF
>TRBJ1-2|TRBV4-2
CASSQDSLGQGYGYTF
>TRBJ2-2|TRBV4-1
CASSRGGSDTGELFF
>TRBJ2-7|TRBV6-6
CASRDSNYEQYF
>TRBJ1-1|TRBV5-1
CASRGGQGNTEAFF
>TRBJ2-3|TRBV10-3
CAIEGSSTDTQYF
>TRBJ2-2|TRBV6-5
CASRLGTGGPTGELFF
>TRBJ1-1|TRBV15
CATSRYAEAFF
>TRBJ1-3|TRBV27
CASSFTGDGGNTIYF
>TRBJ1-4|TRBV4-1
CASSHGRTATNEKLFF
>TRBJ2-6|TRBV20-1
CSASLAFAGANVLTF
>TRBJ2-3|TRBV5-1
CASSLVAGGADTQYF
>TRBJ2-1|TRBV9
CASSEGSSGRGNEQFF
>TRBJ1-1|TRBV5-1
CASTTQGGTEAFF
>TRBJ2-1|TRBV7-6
CASSPRDNDNEQFF
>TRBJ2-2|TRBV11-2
CASSLHLAGVTGELFF
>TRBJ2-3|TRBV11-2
CASSSASGLTDTQYF
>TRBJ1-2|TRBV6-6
CASRRQGQREGYTF
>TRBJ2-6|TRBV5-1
CASSPRTSGRDSGNVLTF
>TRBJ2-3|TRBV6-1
CASYPLRGGTDTQYF
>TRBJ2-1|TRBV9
CASSGQSGTQYNEQFF
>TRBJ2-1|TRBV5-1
CASSPTGVHEQFF
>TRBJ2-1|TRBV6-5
CAISASVISNEQFF
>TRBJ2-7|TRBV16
CASSQSGTGEQYF
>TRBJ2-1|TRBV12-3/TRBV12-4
CASSQEMKNEFF
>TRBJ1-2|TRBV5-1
CASSLDTGSGYGYTF
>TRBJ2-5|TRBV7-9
CASSRGGGGQETQYF
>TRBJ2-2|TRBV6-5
CASSYSRASLTELFF
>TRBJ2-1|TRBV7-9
CASSLGRGSMGEQFF
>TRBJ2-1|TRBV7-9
CASSLVGTTSEQFF
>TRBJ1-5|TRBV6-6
CASRDTNQPQHF
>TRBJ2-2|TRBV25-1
CASSVTGGASTGELFF
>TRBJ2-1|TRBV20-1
CSASSSGLAGANEQFF
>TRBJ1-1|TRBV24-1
CATSEPGPSHEAFF
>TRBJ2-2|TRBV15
CATELRQFTGELFF
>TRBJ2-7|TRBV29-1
CSVEIGRVDEQYF
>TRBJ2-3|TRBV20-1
CSARELGTSTDTQYF
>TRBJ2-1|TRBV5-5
CASSLTSGREGEQFF
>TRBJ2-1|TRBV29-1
CSAAPSGVYNEQFF
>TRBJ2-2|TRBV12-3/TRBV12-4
CASSLATRGAGELFF
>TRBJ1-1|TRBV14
CASSRDGGAFF
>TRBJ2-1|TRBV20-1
CSATNVLAGVDNEQFF
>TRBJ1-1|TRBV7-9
CASSLGLSGGMVGSEAFF
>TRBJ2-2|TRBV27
CASSFGTSPKNTGELFF
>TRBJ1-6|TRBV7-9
CASSLFLGENSPLHF
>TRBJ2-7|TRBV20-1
CSAPLFAGARYEQYF
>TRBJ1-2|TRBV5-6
CASSTGTAKYGYTF
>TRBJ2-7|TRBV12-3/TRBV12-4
CASSFVQGAGEQYF
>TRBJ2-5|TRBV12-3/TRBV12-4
CASSFGLAGTGTQYF
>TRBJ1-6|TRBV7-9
CASSPTGGKALHF
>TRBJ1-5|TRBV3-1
CASSPVAGGNQPQHF
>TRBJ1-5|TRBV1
CTSSQGGQEPYSNQPQHF
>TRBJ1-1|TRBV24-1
CATSSGGRTEAFF
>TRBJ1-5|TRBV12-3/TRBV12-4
CASSFTGVVQPQHF
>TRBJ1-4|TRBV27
CASSRDRGSEKLFF